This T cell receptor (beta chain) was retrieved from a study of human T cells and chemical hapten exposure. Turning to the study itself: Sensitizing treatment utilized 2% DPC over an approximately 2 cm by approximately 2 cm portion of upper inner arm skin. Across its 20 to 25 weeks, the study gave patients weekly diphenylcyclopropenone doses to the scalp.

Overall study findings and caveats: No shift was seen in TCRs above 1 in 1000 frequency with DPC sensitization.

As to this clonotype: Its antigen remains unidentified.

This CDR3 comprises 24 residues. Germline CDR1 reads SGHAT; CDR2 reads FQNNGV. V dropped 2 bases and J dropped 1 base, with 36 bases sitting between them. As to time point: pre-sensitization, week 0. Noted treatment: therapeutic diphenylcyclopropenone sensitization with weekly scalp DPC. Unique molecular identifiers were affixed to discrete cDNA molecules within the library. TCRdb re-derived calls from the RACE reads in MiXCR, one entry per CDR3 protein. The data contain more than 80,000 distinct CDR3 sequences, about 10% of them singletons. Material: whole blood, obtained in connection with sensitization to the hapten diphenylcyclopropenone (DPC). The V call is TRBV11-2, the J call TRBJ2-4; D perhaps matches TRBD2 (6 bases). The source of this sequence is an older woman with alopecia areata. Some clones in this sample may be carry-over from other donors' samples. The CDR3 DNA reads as TGTGCCAGCAGCTTAATAACTCCCCACGGGAGCCCCTTCGGGTCTGCTTCGGCCAAAAACATTCAGTACTTC. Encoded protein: CASSLITPHGSPFGSASAKNIQYF.